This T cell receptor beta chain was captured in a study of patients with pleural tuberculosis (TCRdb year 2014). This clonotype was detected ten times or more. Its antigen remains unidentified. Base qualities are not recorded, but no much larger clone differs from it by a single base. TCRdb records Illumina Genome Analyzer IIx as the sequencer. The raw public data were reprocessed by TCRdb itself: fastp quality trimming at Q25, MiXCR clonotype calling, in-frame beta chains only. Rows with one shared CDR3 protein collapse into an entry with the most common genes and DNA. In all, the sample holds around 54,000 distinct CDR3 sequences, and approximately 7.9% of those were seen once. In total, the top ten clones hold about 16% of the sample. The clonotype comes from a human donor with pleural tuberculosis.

The encoded CDR3 is CAASGSTDTQYF. The bases read TGCGCCGCTAGCGGGAGCACAGATACGCAGTATTTT. The rearranged segments are TRBV10-2 and TRBJ2-3, with 8 bases in between that match TRBD2. V is pruned by 11 bases and J by 0 bases, leaving 1 base of the junction without a gene match. Sequences WSHSY (CDR1) and SAAADI (CDR2) are obtained from the germline V gene. The CDR3 starts with the cysteine, ends with the phenylalanine, and has 12 residues. Of the read, only the CDR3 DNA is kept; its 36 bases are in frame from base 1.